Included here is one T cell receptor beta chain sequence, with context. Repertoires were generated with immunoSEQ multiplex PCR, while TCRdb's copy carries only in-frame clones and drops some. The data show about 43,000 clones, 80% to 85% seen once. Specified time point: blood 4 weeks post-SBRT, at nephrectomy. As for treatment: 15 Gy SBRT to primary tumor, nephrectomy 4 weeks later. The data stem from a study of radiation and T cells in renal cell carcinoma. The receptor was derived from an older woman with renal cell carcinoma. This specimen consisted of blood, obtained from a patient whose treatment included radiotherapy and nephrectomy.

The CDR3 DNA follows: TGTGCCAGCAGTGAAGCGCGTCAGCTTTGGGAGCAGTACTTC. Translation gives CASSEARQLWEQYF. This chain joins TRBV2 and TRBJ2-7; D unresolved. Germline assignment: CDR1 SNHLY and CDR2 FYNNEI. The CDR3 has 14 residues. V was cut by 0 bases and J by 7 bases, with 13 bases left in between.